This T cell receptor beta chain was sequenced in a study of shared clonotypes between healthy human individuals. Trimming took off 7 bases at V and 5 bases at J, with 12 bases between the two ends. Germline V gene data show CDR1 as MNHEY and CDR2 as SVGAGI. The CDR3 runs 13 residues. When replicate PCRs were run on sorted subsets, they used around 0.2 ug DNA, tens of thousands of T cell genomes. Sequencing used immunoSEQ multiplex PCR; TCRdb keeps in-frame clones, though not all of them. The table lists over 2 million clones, approximately 95% of them singletons. The study drew all its donors from Caucasian adults living in Nashville, Tennessee. A CD45RA+ naive subset and a CD45RA-negative memory subset were split from CD4+ cells.

The chain combines TRBV6-5 with TRBJ1-5; D is undetermined. The TCR originated in a man aged 18-30 years in good health. The sample consisted of naive CD4+ T cells sorted from blood. As to subset: CD45RA+ positively selected. The CDR3 DNA reads as TGTGCCAGCAAGCGCGGGGTGGATCAGCCCCAGCATTTT. It translates to CASKRGVDQPQHF.